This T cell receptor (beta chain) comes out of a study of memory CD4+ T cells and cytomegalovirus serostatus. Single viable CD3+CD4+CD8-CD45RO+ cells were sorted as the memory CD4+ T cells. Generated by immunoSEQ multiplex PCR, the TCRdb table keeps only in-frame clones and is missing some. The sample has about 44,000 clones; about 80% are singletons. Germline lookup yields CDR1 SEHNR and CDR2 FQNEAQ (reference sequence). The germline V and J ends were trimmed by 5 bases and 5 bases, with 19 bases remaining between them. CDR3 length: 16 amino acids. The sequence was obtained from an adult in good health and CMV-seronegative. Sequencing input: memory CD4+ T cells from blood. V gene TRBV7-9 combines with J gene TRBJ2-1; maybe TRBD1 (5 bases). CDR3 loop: CASSPPGIVAHNEQFF. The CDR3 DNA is TGTGCCAGCAGCCCCCCAGGGATTGTCGCACACAATGAGCAGTTCTTC. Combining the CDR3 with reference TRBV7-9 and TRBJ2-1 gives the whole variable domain DTGVSQNPRHKITKRGQNVTFRCDPISEHNRLYWYRQTLGQGPEFLTYFQNEAQLEKSRLLSDRFSAERPKGSFSTLEIQRTEQGDSAMYLCASSPPGIVAHNEQFFGPGTRLTVL.